This T cell receptor beta chain comes out of a study of blood T cell repertoires in COVID-19. Sequencing was performed with immunoSEQ multiplex PCR; in TCRdb, only in-frame clones are kept and a portion is missing. The data show 150,000 to 200,000 clones, 82% seen once. V dropped 7 bases and J dropped 0 bases, with 9 bases sitting between them. The CDR3 covers 13 residues. Per the germline V gene, CDR1 is MNHEY and CDR2 is SVGAGI. In assigning cohorts, the study relied on participant-reported clinical history. This clone was seen a handful of times. The source is a woman aged 55 to 70 with acute COVID-19. The rearrangement uses TRBV6-5 and TRBJ1-1; D remains unclear. Sample: PBMCs or T cells enriched from blood (not recorded which). Written as DNA, the CDR3 is TGTGCCAGCACCGTAGATTTGAACACTGAAGCTTTCTTT. Translating gives CASTVDLNTEAFF.